The 32 T cell receptor beta chains below come from one sample, sequenced in a study of T cell responses to AZD1222 COVID-19 vaccine. Libraries were prepared by immunoSEQ multiplex PCR; TCRdb keeps only in-frame clonotypes and omits some of them. The table lists around 180,000 clones, roughly nine tenths of them singletons. The input for sequencing was peripheral blood, taken on day 0 of AZD1222 vaccination. The origin of the receptors is an adult in good health.

The V call is TRBV29-1, the J call TRBJ2-7; 12 positions match TRBD1. This CDR3 is 15 amino acids long. J lost 4 bases, V lost 0 bases, and 4 bases had no gene match. Germline values: CDR1 SQVTM, CDR2 ANQGSEA. DNA of the CDR3: TGCAGCGTTGAAGATTGGGACAGGGGGCCATACGAGCAGTACTTC. Protein sequence: CSVEDWDRGPYEQYF.

V usage is TRBV6-2 or TRBV6-3 and J usage is TRBJ2-7; weak D call: TRBD1 (6 bases). Germline V gene sequence: CDR1 MNHEY, CDR2 SVGEGT. The CDR3 length is 13 residues. V was cut by 5 bases and J by 2 bases, with 10 bases left in between. The CDR3 DNA is TGTGCCAGCAGTCCAACAGGGACCTACGAGCAGTACGTC. This translates into CASSPTGTYEQYV.

V usage is TRBV7-3 and J usage is TRBJ1-1; D uncertain. Germline CDR1 reads SGHTA; CDR2 reads FQGTGA. The CDR3 loop spans 13 amino acids. V was trimmed by 4 bases and J by 2 bases, leaving 8 bases between them. Written as DNA, the CDR3 is TGTGCCAGCAGCTCCGAGGTCAACACTGAAGCTTTCTTT. This sequence encodes CASSSEVNTEAFF.

The CDR3 nucleotides are TGTGCCAGCAGTGAATGGACCTCACAAGAGACAGATACGCAGTATTTT. This translates into CASSEWTSQETDTQYF. The genes are TRBV2 and TRBJ2-3; D not resolved. CDR1 and CDR2 (germline): SNHLY, FYNNEI. The CDR3 is 16 amino acids. V gave up 2 bases and J gave up 3 bases, with 15 bases separating them.

The genes are TRBV6-4 and TRBJ2-7; 7 bases align to TRBD2. The CDR3 runs 15 residues. The J segment lost 2 bases and the V segment lost 6 bases, leaving 10 bases of the junction unmatched. The germline V gene encodes CDR1 MRHNA and CDR2 SNTAGT. The CDR3 DNA follows: TGTGCCAGCAGCTACGGACTAGGGACCCCCTACGAGCAGTACGTC. This gives the protein CASSYGLGTPYEQYV.

The CDR3 sequence: CASSTDRGQYNEQFF. Written as DNA, the CDR3 is TGTGCCAGCAGTACCGACAGGGGGCAATACAATGAGCAGTTCTTC. This rearrangement joins TRBV2 to TRBJ2-1, with TRBD1 identical over 10 bases. CDR3 length equals 15 residues. Losses at the gene ends were 5 bases for V and 4 bases for J; bases not matched to a gene: 5. From germline, CDR1 is SNHLY and CDR2 FYNNEI.

The chain combines TRBV5-4 with TRBJ2-3, with unresolved D. This CDR3 is built from 12 residues. Trimming pared 3 bases from V and 4 bases from J, leaving 6 bases between. The germline CDR1 and CDR2 sequences are SGHNT and YYREEE (reference sequence). CDR3 in DNA: TGTGCCAGCAGCTGGGGTTCAGATACGCAGTATTTT. As protein: CASSWGSDTQYF.

The gene calls are TRBV7-9 and TRBJ2-7; D gene uncertain. Trimming cost V 1 base and J 2 bases, with 6 bases left between them. Germline-derived CDR1 and CDR2 are SEHNR and FQNEAQ (reference sequence). CDR3 length: 13 residues. The chain's CDR3 is CASSLGTAYEQYV. The DNA for the CDR3 is TGTGCCAGCAGCTTAGGAACAGCCTACGAGCAGTACGTC.

V and J are TRBV18 and TRBJ2-3, with 7 nucleotides matching TRBD2. The CDR3 spans 15 residues. The germline V gene encodes CDR1 KGHSH and CDR2 LQKENI. Trimming removed 0 bases from V and 0 bases from J; junction bases left unmatched: 0. The CDR3 nucleotides are TGTGCCAGCTCACCACCGGGGGGGAGCACAGATACGCAGTATTTT. Its protein product is CASSPPGGSTDTQYF.

This chain links TRBV6-5 with TRBJ1-2; D not resolved. This CDR3 is built from 15 residues. V dropped 0 bases and J dropped 7 bases, with 15 bases sitting between them. Germline V gives CDR1 MNHEY, CDR2 SVGAGI. CDR3 coding DNA: TGTGCCAGCAGTTACTCGAATCTGCTGGGAGGTGGCTACACCTTC. This sequence encodes CASSYSNLLGGGYTF.

This chain joins TRBV27 and TRBJ2-3, with 7 nucleotides matching TRBD1. Germline CDR1 and CDR2: MNHEY and SMNVEV (reference sequence). Trimming at V came to 4 bases and at J to 2 bases, leaving 6 bases not matched to a gene. This CDR3 contains 15 residues. In nucleotides, the CDR3 is TGTGCCAGCAGTTCAAGGGACAGCTACACAGATACGCAGTATTTT. Translated: CASSSRDSYTDTQYF.

The V gene is TRBV3-1 (or the pseudogene TRBV3-2), the J gene TRBJ2-2; 7 nucleotides match TRBD1. The germline CDR1 and CDR2 sequences are LGHDT and YNNKEL (reference sequence). J was trimmed by 0 bases and V by 2 bases; bases with no gene match: 3. There are 16 residues in the CDR3. This CDR3 is CASSQWDRANTGELFF. The DNA for the CDR3 is TGTGCCAGCAGCCAATGGGACAGAGCGAACACCGGGGAGCTGTTTTTT.

This chain connects TRBV28 to TRBJ2-1, with TRBD2 matching over 7 bases. The junction had 3 bases not matched to a gene; V was cut back by 11 bases and J by 2 bases. CDR3 length equals 12 residues. Germline V gene sequence: CDR1 MDHEN, CDR2 SYDVKM. Here the CDR3 DNA reads TGTGCCGAAGGGACTACCTACAATGAGCAGTTCTTC. As protein: CAEGTTYNEQFF.

In nucleotides, the CDR3 is TGTGCCTGGAGTTGGGGAACCTACAGGGAGGTTGGAAACACCATATATTTT. This sequence encodes CAWSWGTYREVGNTIYF. This chain uses TRBV30 with TRBJ1-3; D may be TRBD1 (6 bases). CDR1 is GTSNPN and CDR2 is SVGIG in the germline V gene (reference sequence). V lost 2 bases, J lost 3 bases, and 20 bases lay in between. The CDR3 runs to 17 residues.

Regarding this clone: Other DNA sequences of this sample code for an identical CDR3. The genes are TRBV13 and TRBJ2-3; D is ambiguous. Trimming pared 5 bases from V and 0 bases from J, leaving 3 bases between. This CDR3 contains 12 residues. CDR1 and CDR2 (germline): PRHDT, FYEKMQ (reference sequence). CDR3 amino acids: CASSLSTDTQYF. The CDR3 DNA reads as TGTGCCAGCAGCCTGAGCACAGATACGCAGTATTTT.

V is TRBV6-5 and J is TRBJ1-2; TRBD1 is a possible D gene (6 bases). CDR3 length equals 15 residues. Germline CDR1 reads MNHEY; CDR2 reads SVGAGI. V dropped 2 bases and J dropped 3 bases, with 13 bases sitting between them. The CDR3 is CASSYTDRRHYGYTF. The CDR3, as DNA: TGTGCCAGCAGTTACACAGACAGGCGGCACTATGGCTACACCTTC.

The sample holds one count of this clone. The rearrangement uses TRBV5-5 and TRBJ2-1; the D gene is possibly TRBD2 (5 bases). Per germline, CDR1 SGHKS and CDR2 YYEKEE (reference sequence). Trimming removed 2 bases at V and 8 bases at J, with 17 bases between. This CDR3 has 15 residues. In DNA, the CDR3 is TGTGCCAGCAGCTTAGATGGAGGCAGCTTTTATGAGCAGTTCTTC. Its translation: CASSLDGGSFYEQFF.

The rearrangement joins TRBV5-1 to TRBJ2-1; no clear D gene. Germline V gene lookup returns CDR1 SGHRS and CDR2 YFSETQ. CDR3 length: 14 amino acids. Trimming cost V 6 bases and J 4 bases, with 14 bases left between them. The CDR3 loop reads CASTHGGRYNEQFF. CDR3 DNA sequence: TGCGCCAGCACCCACGGCGGACGGTACAATGAGCAGTTCTTC.

J is TRBJ1-5 and V is TRBV27, with 8 positions matching TRBD1. Losses at the gene ends were 2 bases for V and 7 bases for J; bases not matched to a gene: 7. There are 15 residues in the CDR3. Germline lookup yields CDR1 MNHEY and CDR2 SMNVEV (reference sequence). For the CDR3, the DNA is TGTGCCAGCAGTTTACAGGGGGCGTTTTGGCAGCCCCAGCATTTT. Protein product: CASSLQGAFWQPQHF.

The V call is TRBV30, the J call TRBJ1-3; weak D call: TRBD1 (6 bases). Germline V gene lookup returns CDR1 GTSNPN and CDR2 SVGIG (reference sequence). The CDR3 loop spans 16 amino acids. V lost 4 bases and J lost 2, with 18 bases in between. The CDR3 reads CAWTRGEGGPGNTIYF. Here the CDR3 DNA reads TGTGCCTGGACCCGTGGGGAAGGGGGGCCTGGAAACACCATATATTTT. Variable domain in full (rest from reference TRBV30 and TRBJ1-3): SQTIHQWPATLVQPVGSPLSLECTVEGTSNPNLYWYRQAAGRGLQLLFYSVGIGQISSEVPQNLSASRPQDRQFILSSKKLLLSDSGFYLCAWTRGEGGPGNTIYFGEGSWLTVV.

V gene TRBV5-8 combines with J gene TRBJ1-1; D unclear. Germline CDR1 and CDR2: SGHTS and YDEGEE. CDR3 length: 12 amino acids. Trimming took off 0 bases at V and 6 bases at J, with 6 bases between the two ends. The CDR3 is CASSLVGSEAFF. CDR3 DNA: TGTGCCAGCAGCTTGGTGGGGTCTGAAGCTTTCTTT.

V gene TRBV20-1 combines with J gene TRBJ2-4; TRBD1 might be the D (5 bases). Per germline, CDR1 DFQATT and CDR2 SNEGSKA (reference sequence). V dropped 3 bases and J dropped 8 bases, with 20 bases sitting between them. The CDR3 sequence is 15 residues long. CDR3 DNA: TGCAGTGCTAGTACTTCCGGACACCCTCAGGACATTCAGTACTTC. Translating gives CSASTSGHPQDIQYF.

The chain carries TRBV11-2 and TRBJ1-3; D might be TRBD1 (5 bases). Between the trimmed V and J ends, which lost 0 bases and 4 bases, there was a span of 10 bases. The germline CDR1 and CDR2 sequences are SGHAT and FQNNGV. The CDR3 covers 15 residues. The CDR3 nucleotides read TGTGCCAGCAGCTTAGATCAGGGTACAGGAAACACCATATATTTT. This translates into CASSLDQGTGNTIYF.

The J gene is TRBJ2-3, the V gene TRBV3-1 (or the pseudogene TRBV3-2), with D hard to call. There are 16 residues in the CDR3. Trimming left V 2 bases short and J 1 base short, with 13 bases between. Germline CDR1 reads LGHDT; CDR2 reads YNNKEL (reference sequence). For the CDR3, the DNA is TGTGCCAGCAGCCAATTGACCGGGCTGGGCACAGATACGCAGTATTTT. Translated: CASSQLTGLGTDTQYF.

CDR3: CASSMLNYQPQHF. The CDR3 DNA reads TGTGCCAGTAGTATGCTGAATTATCAGCCCCAGCATTTT. This chain connects TRBV19 to TRBJ1-5; D uncertain. From germline, CDR1 is LNHDA and CDR2 SQIVND (reference sequence). This CDR3 has 13 residues. Trimming took 3 bases from V and 5 from J, leaving 8 bases between them.

The rearrangement links TRBV5-1 to TRBJ2-5; D call uncertain. Trimming shortened V by 1 base and J by 0 bases, and 7 bases separated the two germline ends. The CDR3 totals 14 residues. The V gene's germline CDR1 is SGHRS and CDR2 YFSETQ. In DNA, the CDR3 is TGCGCCAGCAGCTTGATACCGGACCAAGAGACCCAGTACTTC. This encodes CASSLIPDQETQYF. The full variable domain, completed using reference TRBV5-1 and TRBJ2-5, is KAGVTQTPRYLIKTRGQQVTLSCSPISGHRSVSWYQQTPGQGLQFLFEYFSETQRNKGNFPGRFSGRQFSNSRSEMNVSTLELGDSALYLCASSLIPDQETQYFGPGTRLLVL.

The chain uses TRBV24-1 and TRBJ1-5, with D hard to call. This CDR3 region has 14 residues. Trimming cost V 11 bases and J 0 bases, with 13 bases left between them. The germline V gene encodes CDR1 KGHDR and CDR2 SFDVKD. The chain's CDR3 is CASPDFYSNQPQHF. CDR3 nucleotide sequence: TGTGCCAGTCCCGATTTTTATAGCAATCAGCCCCAGCATTTT.

The chain carries TRBV11-2 and TRBJ1-4; D perhaps matches TRBD1 (6 bases). The CDR3 is 14 amino acids. V was clipped by 6 bases and J by 8 bases, with 16 bases between them. Germline lookup yields CDR1 SGHAT and CDR2 FQNNGV. The chain's CDR3 is CASRTNRAREKLFF. CDR3 DNA sequence: TGTGCCAGCAGAACTAACAGGGCCAGGGAAAAACTGTTTTTT.

The chain links TRBV5-4 to TRBJ2-1; a weak D match, TRBD2 (5 bases). This CDR3 has 13 amino acids. The germline gives CDR1 SGHNT, CDR2 YYREEE (reference sequence). With 1 base removed from V and 6 bases from J, the gap between germline ends came to 8 bases. DNA of the CDR3: TGTGCCAGCAGCTTGCGACTAACCAATGAGCAGTTCTTC. This gives the protein CASSLRLTNEQFF.

The J gene is TRBJ2-7, the V gene TRBV7-9; 9 bases align to TRBD1. The CDR3 loop spans 15 amino acids. Looked up from germline, CDR1 is SEHNR and CDR2 is FQNEAQ (reference sequence). V lost 8 bases to trimming and J lost 2 bases; unmatched junction nucleotides: 10. The CDR3 DNA reads TGTGCCAGCGCCTGTGAGGACAGGGGCCCCTACGAGCAGTACGTC. Amino acid sequence: CASACEDRGPYEQYV.

This chain links TRBV19 with TRBJ1-2; D not certain. This CDR3 region has 13 residues. Trimming removed 6 bases from V and 3 bases from J, with 11 bases in between. CDR1 LNHDA and CDR2 SQIVND come from the germline V gene (reference sequence). CDR3 loop: CASRVHLDYGYTF. CDR3 nucleotides: TGTGCCAGTAGGGTACACCTGGACTATGGCTACACCTTC.

The V gene is TRBV29-1, the J gene TRBJ1-2; D ambiguous. The CDR3 is 12 residues long. Germline loops: CDR1 SQVTM, CDR2 ANQGSEA. Trimming shortened V by 3 bases and J by 6 bases, and 11 bases separated the two germline ends. The CDR3 sequence: CSVDAAGNGYTF. CDR3 sequence (DNA): TGCAGCGTTGATGCGGCAGGTAATGGCTACACCTTC.